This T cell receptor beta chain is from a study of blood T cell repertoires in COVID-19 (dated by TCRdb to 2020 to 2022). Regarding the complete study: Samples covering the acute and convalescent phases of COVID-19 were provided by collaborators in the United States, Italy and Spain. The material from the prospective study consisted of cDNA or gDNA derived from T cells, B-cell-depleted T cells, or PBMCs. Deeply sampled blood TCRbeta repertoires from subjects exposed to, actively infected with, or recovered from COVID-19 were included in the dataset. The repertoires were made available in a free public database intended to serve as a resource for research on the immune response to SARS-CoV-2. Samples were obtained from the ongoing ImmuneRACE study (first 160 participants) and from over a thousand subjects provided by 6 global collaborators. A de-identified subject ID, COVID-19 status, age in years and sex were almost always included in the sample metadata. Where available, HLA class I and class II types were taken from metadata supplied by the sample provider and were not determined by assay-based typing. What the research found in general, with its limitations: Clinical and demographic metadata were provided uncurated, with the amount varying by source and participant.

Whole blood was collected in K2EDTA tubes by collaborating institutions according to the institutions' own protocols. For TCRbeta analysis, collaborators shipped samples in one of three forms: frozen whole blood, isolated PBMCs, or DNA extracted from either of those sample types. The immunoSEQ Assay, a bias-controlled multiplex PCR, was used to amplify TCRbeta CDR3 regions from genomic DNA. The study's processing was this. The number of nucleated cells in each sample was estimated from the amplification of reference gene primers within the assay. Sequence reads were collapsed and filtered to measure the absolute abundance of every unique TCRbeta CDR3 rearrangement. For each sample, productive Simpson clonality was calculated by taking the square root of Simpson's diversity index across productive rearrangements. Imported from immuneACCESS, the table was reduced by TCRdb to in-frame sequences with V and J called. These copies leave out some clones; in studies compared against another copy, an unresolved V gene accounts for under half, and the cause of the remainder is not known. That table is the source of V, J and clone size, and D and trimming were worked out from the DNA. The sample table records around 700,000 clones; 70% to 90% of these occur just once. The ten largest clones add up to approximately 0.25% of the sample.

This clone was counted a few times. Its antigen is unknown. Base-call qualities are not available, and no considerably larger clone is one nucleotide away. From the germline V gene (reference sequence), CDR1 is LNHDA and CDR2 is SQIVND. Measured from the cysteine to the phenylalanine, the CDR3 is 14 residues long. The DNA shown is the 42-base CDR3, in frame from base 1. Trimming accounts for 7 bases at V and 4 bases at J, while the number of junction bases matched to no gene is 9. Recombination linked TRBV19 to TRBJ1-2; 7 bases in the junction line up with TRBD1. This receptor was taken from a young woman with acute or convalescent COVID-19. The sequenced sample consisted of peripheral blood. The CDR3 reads CASTPTGSSYGYTF. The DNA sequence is TGTGCCAGTACCCCGACAGGGTCCAGCTATGGCTACACCTTC.